This T cell receptor beta chain was identified in a study of CD8+ T cells in alopecia areata. Study summary: Once tofacitinib had been taken for 6 to 18 months, 6 months off drug followed.

Treatment defined: oral pan-JAK inhibitor, 5-10 mg twice daily. Germline CDR1 reads LGHNA; CDR2 reads YSLEER. The junction had 9 bases not matched to a gene; V was cut back by 4 bases and J by 3 bases. CDR3 length: 15 amino acids. Study-wide findings and caveats: How baseline CD8+ expansion relates to response remains uncertain (there was one nonresponder).

This clone has only a few counts. As yet, its antigen is unknown. RNA extraction was followed by reverse transcription into cDNA, which acted as the sequencing template. Measured with immunoSEQ multiplex PCR; TCRdb has only the in-frame clones, and not every one. The table has roughly 210,000 clones, roughly 44% seen once. This clonotype originated in a human donor with alopecia areata. This sample comprised CD4+ T cells sorted from blood, obtained at approximately week 36, from a patient treated with tofacitinib. This chain uses TRBV4-3 with TRBJ2-7; 7 bases are shared with TRBD2. CDR3 in amino acids: CASSRFRDYVYEQYF. The CDR3 DNA reads TGCGCCAGCAGCCGATTCAGGGACTACGTCTACGAGCAGTACTTC.